This entry concerns a single TCR beta chain. Per the germline V gene, CDR1 is SGDLS and CDR2 is YYNGEE. J gave up 2 bases and V 2 bases, and 4 bases lay outside the gene matches. The CDR3 has 14 amino acids. The data were obtained in a study of blood T cell repertoires in COVID-19. Overall study: Acute and convalescent COVID-19 specimens originated in the United States, Italy and Spain. The cDNA or gDNA used as material had been derived from T cells, B-cell-depleted T cells, or PBMCs.

The study assigned cohorts using participant-reported clinical history. This table comes from immunoSEQ multiplex PCR, and its TCRdb copy is limited to in-frame clones, with some not included. The sample has some 250,000 clones; over 80% are singletons. The sequence was collected from a human donor in a cohort exposed to, infected with or recovered from COVID-19 (not recorded which). The donor label of this sample is uncertain. The material sequenced was PBMCs or T cells enriched from blood (not recorded which). The chain employs TRBV9 and TRBJ2-7; TRBD1 agrees at 7 bases. The CDR3 protein is CASSVGTEPYEQYF. CDR3 sequence (DNA): TGTGCCAGCAGCGTCGGGACAGAACCCTACGAGCAGTACTTC. The variable domain in full, completed from reference TRBV9 and TRBJ2-7, reads DSGVTQTPKHLITATGQRVTLRCSPRSGDLSVYWYQQSLDQGLQFLIQYYNGEERAKGNILERFSAQQFPDLHSELNLSSLELGDSALYFCASSVGTEPYEQYFGPGTRLTVT.